A single sample gave rise to the 7 T cell receptor beta chains below, sequenced in a study of cytomegalovirus exposure and HLA in healthy donors. The PCR made use of 60 Vbeta and 13 Jbeta primers. Method: immunoSEQ multiplex PCR; TCRdb's copy keeps in-frame clones and lacks some. This table has about 63,000 clones, approximately 79% appearing once. Sequenced sample: PBMCs. Receptors were obtained from a woman in her 30s in good health and CMV-seronegative.

The chain links TRBV9 to TRBJ2-1, with TRBD2 as a possible D gene (5 bases). V was trimmed by 0 bases and J by 0 bases, leaving 10 bases between them. From germline, CDR1 is SGDLS and CDR2 YYNGEE. The CDR3 spans 16 residues. CDR3 sequence (DNA): TGTGCCAGCAGCGTAGGTGCGGGCGTCTCCTACAATGAGCAGTTCTTC. Protein product: CASSVGAGVSYNEQFF. Complete variable domain (other parts from reference TRBV9 and TRBJ2-1): DSGVTQTPKHLITATGQRVTLRCSPRSGDLSVYWYQQSLDQGLQFLIQYYNGEERAKGNILERFSAQQFPDLHSELNLSSLELGDSALYFCASSVGAGVSYNEQFFGPGTRLTVL.

The genes are TRBV12-5 and TRBJ1-1, with D tentatively TRBD1 (6 bases). Trimming removed 2 bases at V and 1 base at J, with 14 bases between. The CDR3 extends over 16 amino acids. Germline V CDR1 and CDR2: LGHNT, FRNRAP. CDR3 sequence reads: CASGLIVGGENTEAFF. CDR3 sequence (DNA): TGTGCTAGTGGTTTGATAGTAGGGGGTGAGAACACTGAAGCTTTCTTT.

This chain links TRBV30 with TRBJ1-1, with 8 positions matching TRBD1. CDR1 is GTSNPN, CDR2 SVGIG, per germline (reference sequence). The junction had 6 bases not matched to a gene; V was cut back by 8 bases and J by 1 base. This CDR3 region has 13 residues. The CDR3 sequence: CAGTGTGNTEAFF. The CDR3 bases are TGTGCCGGGACGGGGACAGGGAACACTGAAGCTTTCTTT.

The chain combines TRBV5-1 with TRBJ1-1; the D gene is possibly TRBD1 (5 bases). The CDR3 has 12 amino acids. V was trimmed by 0 bases and J by 10 bases, leaving 10 bases between them. Germline V gene data show CDR1 as SGHRS and CDR2 as YFSETQ. The CDR3 loop is CASSLVGRGAFF. CDR3 coding DNA: TGCGCCAGCAGCTTGGTGGGGCGGGGAGCTTTCTTT.

V is TRBV30 and J is TRBJ1-2; unclear D gene. V lost 0 bases to trimming and J lost 2 bases, with 10 bases between them. This CDR3 is 14 amino acids long. CDR1 is GTSNPN and CDR2 is SVGIG in the germline V gene (reference sequence). The CDR3 protein is CAWSVQRLNYGYTF. In DNA, the CDR3 is TGTGCCTGGAGTGTACAGAGATTAAACTATGGCTACACCTTC.

The chain links TRBV7-6 to TRBJ2-1; D might be TRBD1 (6 bases). Germline V lookup: CDR1 SGHVS, CDR2 FNYEAQ. Deletions cut 1 base from V and 12 bases from J, with 13 bases between. The CDR3 is 13 residues long. CDR3: CASSLVSGAVQFF. The CDR3 coding sequence is TGTGCCAGCAGCTTAGTATCAGGGGCTGTGCAGTTCTTC.

The chain uses TRBV11-1 and TRBJ2-1; 12 bases are a match to TRBD2. CDR3 length: 15 amino acids. In germline, CDR1 is SGHAT, CDR2 FQDESV (reference sequence). The J segment lost 7 bases and the V segment lost 3 bases, leaving 4 bases of the junction unmatched. The DNA of the CDR3 is TGTGCCAGCAGCTTGACTAGCGGGAGCGGGAATGAGCAGTTCTTC. Protein product: CASSLTSGSGNEQFF.